The next 14 T cell receptor beta chains were all read from a single sample in a study of CD8+CD57+ T cells in acquired aplastic anemia. The TCR beta profiling, which covered VDJ combination and CDR3 sequence, was carried out using genomic DNA as the template. TCRdb called the reads again in MiXCR, with one record for every CDR3 protein. The sample lists around 200,000 distinct CDR3 sequences, roughly half occurring once. Sequencing was carried out using sorted CD4+, CD8+, or CD8+CD57+ T cells (not recorded which) from PBMCs. The receptors originated from a human donor in good health, serving as a control.

This sequence joins TRBV19 and TRBJ1-2; 11 positions match TRBD1. V shed 6 bases and J 6 bases; nucleotides not matched to a gene: 12. Germline V CDR1 and CDR2: LNHDA, SQIVND (reference sequence). CDR3 length equals 16 residues. This CDR3 reads CASRLTGTGGADGYTF. CDR3 in DNA: TGTGCCAGTAGGCTCACCGGGACAGGGGGGGCGGATGGCTACACCTTC.

The chain combines TRBV29-1 with TRBJ2-2, with 12 bases identical to TRBD2. V lost 1 base and J lost 5; bases outside the gene matches: 5. Germline V gives CDR1 SQVTM, CDR2 ANQGSEA. The CDR3 sequence is 16 residues long. CDR3 sequence (DNA): TGCAGCGTTGAAGGGGAAGGACTAGCGGGGACCGGGGAGCTGTTTTTT. This sequence encodes CSVEGEGLAGTGELFF.

This clonotype was detected a few times. V usage is TRBV3-1 and J usage is TRBJ2-5, with TRBD2 as a possible D gene (5 bases). Trimming pared 0 bases from V and 5 bases from J, leaving 13 bases between. The CDR3 totals 15 residues. Germline V gene data show CDR1 as LGHDT and CDR2 as YNNKEL (reference sequence). The CDR3: CASSQDGLAGETQYF. Here the CDR3 DNA reads TGTGCCAGCAGCCAAGATGGCCTAGCTGGGGAGACCCAGTACTTC.

The V and J genes are TRBV7-3 and TRBJ1-3, with TRBD1 matching 8 bases. This CDR3 has 19 amino acids. CDR1 is SGHTA, CDR2 FQGTGA, per germline. V gave up 2 bases and J gave up 1 base; unmatched junction bases: 13. The CDR3 sequence is CASSLAGTGQVRSGNTIYF. As DNA, the CDR3 is TGTGCCAGCAGCTTAGCCGGGACAGGCCAAGTAAGGTCTGGAAACACCATATATTTT.

This sequence joins TRBV19 and TRBJ2-1, with no clear D. CDR1 and CDR2 from the germline V gene are LNHDA and SQIVND (reference sequence). The CDR3 runs to 13 residues. Trimming removed 7 bases from V and 3 bases from J, with 10 bases in between. The CDR3 DNA reads as TGTGCCAGTACCCCAGGTAACTACAATGAGCAGTTCTTC. As protein: CASTPGNYNEQFF.

J is TRBJ1-4 and V is TRBV9, with TRBD1 as a possible D gene (6 bases). The CDR3 runs 14 residues. Germline V gene data show CDR1 as SGDLS and CDR2 as YYNGEE. Trimming removed 4 bases at V and 3 bases at J, with 10 bases between. CDR3 protein: CASSPKGANEKLFF. Written as DNA, the CDR3 is TGTGCCAGCAGCCCAAAGGGGGCTAATGAAAAACTGTTTTTT. Full variable domain (rest looked up from reference TRBV9 and TRBJ1-4): DSGVTQTPKHLITATGQRVTLRCSPRSGDLSVYWYQQSLDQGLQFLIQYYNGEERAKGNILERFSAQQFPDLHSELNLSSLELGDSALYFCASSPKGANEKLFFGSGTQLSVL.

Regarding this clonotype: A single base separates this from a much larger clone, so it may be a read error. The chain couples TRBV6-1 to TRBJ2-1, with D maybe TRBD1 (5 bases). Trimming removed 5 bases from V and 7 bases from J, with 12 bases in between. The germline V gene encodes CDR1 MNHNS and CDR2 SASEGT. The CDR3 loop spans 13 amino acids. This CDR3 is CASSYTRDNEQFF. Here the CDR3 DNA reads TGTGCCAGCAGTTACACCAGGGATAATGAGCAGTTCTTC.

This clonotype was detected many times. The chain employs TRBV4-3 and TRBJ2-7; TRBD2 matches 13 bases. J was trimmed by 3 bases and V by 3 bases; bases with no gene match: 2. CDR3 length: 15 amino acids. CDR1 and CDR2 (germline): LGHNA, YSLEER. CDR3 bases: TGCGCCAGCAGCCAGGGACTAGCGGGGCACTACGAGCAGTACTTC. It encodes CASSQGLAGHYEQYF.

The chain joins TRBV25-1 to TRBJ2-1, with TRBD1 matching over 7 bases. The V gene end was trimmed by 6 bases and the J gene end by 8 bases; junction bases not matched to a gene: 13. The CDR3 spans 15 residues. CDR1 and CDR2 from the germline V gene are MGHDK and SYGVNS. The CDR3 coding sequence is TGTGCCAGCAGCTCGGGACAGACGGCGGTAGATGAGCAGTTCTTC. Amino acid sequence: CASSSGQTAVDEQFF.

The chain joins TRBV7-9 to TRBJ1-5, with TRBD1 identical over 7 bases. The germline V gene has CDR1 SEHNR and CDR2 FQNEAQ (reference sequence). After removal of 1 base from V and 5 bases from J, the junction contained 5 bases not matched to a gene. The CDR3 spans 15 residues. In DNA form, the CDR3 reads TGTGCCAGCAGCTTAGAGGGAGGGGGCGATCAGCCCCAGCATTTT. Protein: CASSLEGGGDQPQHF.

The table lists this clonotype with many counts. V gene TRBV3-1 combines with J gene TRBJ2-7; the match to TRBD2 covers 8 bases. Trimming at V came to 4 bases and at J to 6 bases, leaving 5 bases not matched to a gene. Looked up from germline, CDR1 is LGHDT and CDR2 is YNNKEL (reference sequence). The CDR3 spans 13 residues. CDR3 nucleotides: TGTGCCAGCAGCCCCCGGGGGGGCCCCGAGCAGTACTTC. Protein: CASSPRGGPEQYF.

The table lists this clonotype with a count of one. The rearrangement links TRBV24-1 to TRBJ1-3, with D hard to call. Germline V lookup: CDR1 KGHDR, CDR2 SFDVKD. This CDR3 is built from 16 residues. Deletions cut 6 bases from V and 4 bases from J, with 18 bases between. CDR3 bases: TGTGCCACCAGTTCGACCCAGACCGCGGTAGGAAACACCATATATTTT. Its translation is CATSSTQTAVGNTIYF.

This chain connects TRBV11-3 to TRBJ2-7; D not certain. Germline V gene sequence: CDR1 SGHNT, CDR2 YENEEA. This CDR3 contains 10 residues. V shed 8 bases and J shed 3 bases, with 5 bases lying between them. The CDR3 DNA reads TGTGCCAGCCTCCTCTACGAGCAGTACGTC. It is translated as CASLLYEQYV.

The table lists this clonotype with many counts. V is TRBV29-1 and J is TRBJ1-2, with a tentative D call TRBD1 (6 bases). The CDR3 extends over 10 amino acids. V was shortened by 7 bases and J by 6 bases, with 9 bases between the two germline ends. Germline V CDR1 and CDR2: SQVTM, ANQGSEA. In nucleotides, the CDR3 is TGCAGCGCCAGGGACAATGGCTACACCTTC. It codes for CSARDNGYTF.